The clone carrying this TCR beta chain was counted a few times. Its antigen is undetermined. Treatment noted: around 19 received Ad26.COV2.S at low or high dose, single or two shots; a few received placebo; per-sample allocation not given. Day 63 after the first vaccine or placebo injection was the time point for sampling. The data derive from a study of Ad26.COV2.S vaccination and SARS-CoV-2 variants. Study at large: The COV1001 Ad26.COV2.S trial arm included the donor. Intramuscularly, Ad26.COV2.S was given either once or twice, 56 days apart.

Study-level findings and limits: Among vaccine recipients, spike-specific TCR breadth exceeded that of placebo recipients. Total T cell responses were possibly underestimated by TCR breadth and depth analyses.

The data were produced by immunoSEQ multiplex PCR, yet TCRdb's version contains in-frame clones alone and is incomplete. Of more than 400,000 clones listed, about 90% are singletons. J was trimmed by 7 bases and V by 3 bases; bases with no gene match: 4. The CDR3 is 14 amino acids. The germline gives CDR1 LNHNV, CDR2 YYDKDF (reference sequence). The chain carries TRBV15 and TRBJ1-5; TRBD1 agrees at 9 bases. The material sequenced was peripheral blood, taken in a trial of Ad26.COV2.S vaccine versus placebo. The receptor was isolated from a person aged 18 to 65 who received the Ad26.COV2.S COVID-19 vaccine or a placebo. The CDR3 bases are TGTGCCACCAGCAGGGGACAGGGAAGGCAGCCCCAGCATTTT. This translates into CATSRGQGRQPQHF. The full variable domain, completed using reference TRBV15 and TRBJ1-5, is DAMVIQNPRYQVTQFGKPVTLSCSQTLNHNVMYWYQQKSSQAPKLLFHYYDKDFNNEADTPDNFQSRRPNTSFCFLDIRSPGLGDTAMYLCATSRGQGRQPQHFGDGTRLSIL.